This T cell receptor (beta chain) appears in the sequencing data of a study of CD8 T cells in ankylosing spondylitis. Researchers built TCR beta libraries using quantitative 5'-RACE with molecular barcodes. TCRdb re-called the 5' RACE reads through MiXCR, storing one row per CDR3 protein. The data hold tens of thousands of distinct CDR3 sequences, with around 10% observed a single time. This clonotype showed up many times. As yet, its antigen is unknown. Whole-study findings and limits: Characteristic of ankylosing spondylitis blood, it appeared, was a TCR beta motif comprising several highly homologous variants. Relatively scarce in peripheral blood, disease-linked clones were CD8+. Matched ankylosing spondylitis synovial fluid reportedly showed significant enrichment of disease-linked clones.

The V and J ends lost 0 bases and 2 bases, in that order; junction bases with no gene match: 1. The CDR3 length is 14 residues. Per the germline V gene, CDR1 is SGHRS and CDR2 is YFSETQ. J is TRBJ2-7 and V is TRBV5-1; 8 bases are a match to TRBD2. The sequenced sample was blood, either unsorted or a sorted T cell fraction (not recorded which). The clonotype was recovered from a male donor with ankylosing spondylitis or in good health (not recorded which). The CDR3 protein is CASSLEAGAYEQYF. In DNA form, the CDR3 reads TGCGCCAGCAGCTTGGAAGCGGGGGCCTACGAGCAGTACTTC.